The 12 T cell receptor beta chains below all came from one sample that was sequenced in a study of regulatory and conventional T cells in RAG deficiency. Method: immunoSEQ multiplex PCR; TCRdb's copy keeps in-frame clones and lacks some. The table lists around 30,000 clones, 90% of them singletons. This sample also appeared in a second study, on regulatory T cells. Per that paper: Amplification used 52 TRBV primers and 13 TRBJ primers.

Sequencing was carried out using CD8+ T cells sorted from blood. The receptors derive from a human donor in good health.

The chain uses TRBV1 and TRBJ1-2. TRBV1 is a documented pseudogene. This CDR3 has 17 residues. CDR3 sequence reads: CTSSQDRVLQRAYGYTF. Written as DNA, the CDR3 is TGCACCAGCAGCCAAGATAGGGTTCTCCAGAGGGCTTATGGCTACACCTTC.

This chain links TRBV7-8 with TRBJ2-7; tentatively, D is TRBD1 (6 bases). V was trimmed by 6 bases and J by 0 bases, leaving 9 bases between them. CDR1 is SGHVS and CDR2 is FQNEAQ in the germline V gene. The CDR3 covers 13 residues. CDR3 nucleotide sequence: TGTGCCAGCAGTTCGGACAGCTCCTACGAGCAGTACTTC. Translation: CASSSDSSYEQYF.

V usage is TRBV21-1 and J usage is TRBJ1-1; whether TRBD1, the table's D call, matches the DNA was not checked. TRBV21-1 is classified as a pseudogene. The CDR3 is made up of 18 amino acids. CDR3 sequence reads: CASSNEPLQGGVDTEAFF. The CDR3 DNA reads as TGTGCCAGCAGCAACGAGCCGCTACAGGGGGGTGTTGACACTGAAGCTTTCTTT.

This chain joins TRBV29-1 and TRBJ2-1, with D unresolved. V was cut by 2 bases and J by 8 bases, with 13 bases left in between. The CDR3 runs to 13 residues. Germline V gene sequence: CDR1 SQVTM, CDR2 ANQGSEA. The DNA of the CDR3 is TGCAGCGTTGAACCCTCCGGCCCATATGAGCAGTTCTTC. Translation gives CSVEPSGPYEQFF.

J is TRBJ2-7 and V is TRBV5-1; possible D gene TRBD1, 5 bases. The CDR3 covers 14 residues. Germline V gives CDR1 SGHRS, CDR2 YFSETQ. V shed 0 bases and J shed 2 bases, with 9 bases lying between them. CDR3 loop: CASSLVQGAYEQYF. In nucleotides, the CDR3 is TGCGCCAGCAGCTTGGTTCAGGGCGCCTACGAGCAGTACTTC.

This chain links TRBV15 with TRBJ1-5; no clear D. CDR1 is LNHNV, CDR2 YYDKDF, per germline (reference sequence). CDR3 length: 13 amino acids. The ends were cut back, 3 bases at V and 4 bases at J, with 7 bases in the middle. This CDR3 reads CATSRIENQPQHF. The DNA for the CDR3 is TGTGCCACCAGCAGGATAGAAAATCAGCCCCAGCATTTT.

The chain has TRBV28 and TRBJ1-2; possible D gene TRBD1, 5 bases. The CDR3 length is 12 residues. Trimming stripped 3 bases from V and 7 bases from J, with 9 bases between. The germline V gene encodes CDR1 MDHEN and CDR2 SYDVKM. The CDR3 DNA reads TGTGCCAGCAGTTTGTTCGGGGGTGGCTACACCTTC. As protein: CASSLFGGGYTF.

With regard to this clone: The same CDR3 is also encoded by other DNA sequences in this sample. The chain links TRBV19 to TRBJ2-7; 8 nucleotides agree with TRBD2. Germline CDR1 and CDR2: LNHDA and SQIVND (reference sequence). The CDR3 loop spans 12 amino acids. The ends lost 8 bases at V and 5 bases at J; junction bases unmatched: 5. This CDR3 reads CASRGGANEQYF. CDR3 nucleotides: TGTGCCAGTCGGGGGGGGGCCAACGAGCAGTACTTC.

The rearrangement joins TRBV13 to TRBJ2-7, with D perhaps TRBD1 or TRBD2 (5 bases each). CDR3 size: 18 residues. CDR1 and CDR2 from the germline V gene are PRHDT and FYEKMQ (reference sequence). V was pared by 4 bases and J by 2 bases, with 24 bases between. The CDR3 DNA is TGTGCCAGCAGCTCCCTTAGTGGGGGACGCGGCCCCCCCTACGAGCAGTACTTC. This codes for CASSSLSGGRGPPYEQYF.

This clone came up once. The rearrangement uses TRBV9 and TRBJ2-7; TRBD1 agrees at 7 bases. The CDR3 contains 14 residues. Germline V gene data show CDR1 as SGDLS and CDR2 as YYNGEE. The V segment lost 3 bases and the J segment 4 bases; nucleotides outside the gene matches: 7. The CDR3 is CASSDRDSFYEQYF. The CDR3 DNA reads TGTGCCAGCAGCGACCGGGACAGTTTTTACGAGCAGTACTTC.

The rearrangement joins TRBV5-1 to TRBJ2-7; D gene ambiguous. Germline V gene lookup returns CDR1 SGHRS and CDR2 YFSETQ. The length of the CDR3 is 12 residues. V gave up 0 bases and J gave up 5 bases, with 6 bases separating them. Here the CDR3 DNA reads TGCGCCAGCAGCTTGGCCGGCGACGAGCAGTACTTC. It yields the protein CASSLAGDEQYF.

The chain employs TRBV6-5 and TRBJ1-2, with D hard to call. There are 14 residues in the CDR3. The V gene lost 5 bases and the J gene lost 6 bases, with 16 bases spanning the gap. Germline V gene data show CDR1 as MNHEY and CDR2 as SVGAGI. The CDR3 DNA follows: TGTGCCAGCAGTCCCCCAGGCGTATTGAATGGCTACACCTTC. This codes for CASSPPGVLNGYTF.